This T cell receptor beta chain was found in a study of control samples from healthy donors and cancer patients. CDR3 size: 14 residues. V was shortened by 3 bases and J by 2 bases, with 13 bases between the two germline ends. CDR1 is DFQATT and CDR2 is SNEGSKA in the germline V gene (reference sequence). The assay was immunoSEQ multiplex PCR, and TCRdb's table has in-frame clones only and misses some. The sample holds tens of thousands of clones, roughly 91% seen once. The rearrangement uses TRBV20-1 and TRBJ1-2; D possibly corresponds to TRBD1 (5 bases). What was sequenced was PBMCs. This TCR derives from a man aged 45 to 65 with lung cancer. CDR3 sequence reads: CSASRDRTNYGYTF. CDR3 sequence (DNA): TGCAGTGCTAGTAGGGACCGCACAAACTATGGCTACACCTTC.